This TCR beta chain was captured by sequencing in a study of blood T cells in healthy people across ages. The donors, aged roughly 6 to 100, were healthy Caucasians from Russia. The CDR3 sequence is 13 residues long. With 6 bases removed from V and 2 bases from J, the gap between germline ends came to 14 bases. Germline V CDR1 and CDR2: DFQATT, SNEGSKA (reference sequence). A second about 7 to 11 cycle PCR used barcoded and J-beta primers. TCRdb re-derived calls from the 5' RACE reads in MiXCR, one entry per CDR3 protein. Counted here are approximately 790,000 distinct CDR3 sequences, under 80% occurring once; the ten biggest clones make up approximately 30%.

This TCR derives from a man aged 25 to 40 in good health. The V gene is TRBV20-1, the J gene TRBJ2-7; D is possibly TRBD1 (5 bases). The material sequenced was blood. The CDR3 region is CSARTGSPYEQYF. For the CDR3, the DNA is TGCAGTGCGAGAACAGGAAGCCCCTACGAGCAGTACTTC.